The clone carrying this T cell receptor (beta chain) was counted only a few times. Germline CDR1 SGDLS, CDR2 YYNGEE. CDR3 size: 14 residues. V was clipped by 4 bases and J by 7 bases, with 16 bases between them. Sequencing was performed with immunoSEQ multiplex PCR; in TCRdb, only in-frame clones are kept and a portion is missing. This sample has around 100,000 clones; around 88% occur once, and the top ten carry about 5%. This specimen comes from a study of blood T cell repertoires in COVID-19. The sequence was collected from a human donor in a cohort sampled during active COVID-19. The chain combines TRBV9 with TRBJ2-3; perhaps TRBD2 as D (5 bases). The sequenced sample consisted of peripheral blood. CDR3 in DNA: TGTGCCAGCAGCCTAACGGGGTGGAGAAATACGCAGTATTTT. This translates into CASSLTGWRNTQYF. The full variable domain, completed using reference TRBV9 and TRBJ2-3, is DSGVTQTPKHLITATGQRVTLRCSPRSGDLSVYWYQQSLDQGLQFLIQYYNGEERAKGNILERFSAQQFPDLHSELNLSSLELGDSALYFCASSLTGWRNTQYFGPGTRLTVL.